The source of this T cell receptor (beta chain) is a study of CD8+CD57+ T cells in acquired aplastic anemia. Regarding the study as a whole: Patients and controls turned out to have around 29 CD8+ CDR3 sequences in common.

V gave up 6 bases and J gave up 7 bases; unmatched junction bases: 14. In germline, CDR1 is DFQATT, CDR2 SNEGSKA (reference sequence). This CDR3 has 14 amino acids. Template material for TCR beta VDJ and CDR3 profiling consisted of genomic DNA. Each CDR3 protein gets one entry after TCRdb re-called the reads with MiXCR. The table includes roughly 180,000 distinct CDR3 sequences, 40% to 50% detected once. This clonotype was seen repeatedly, ten times or more. Its antigen is currently unknown. The genes are TRBV20-1 and TRBJ2-5; 7 bases line up with TRBD2. This receptor was obtained from a human donor in good health. The source material was sorted CD4+, CD8+, or CD8+CD57+ T cells (not recorded which) from PBMCs. CDR3 sequence reads: CSANLAVLPGTQYF. Written as DNA, the CDR3 is TGCAGTGCGAATCTAGCGGTCCTACCAGGGACCCAGTACTTC.